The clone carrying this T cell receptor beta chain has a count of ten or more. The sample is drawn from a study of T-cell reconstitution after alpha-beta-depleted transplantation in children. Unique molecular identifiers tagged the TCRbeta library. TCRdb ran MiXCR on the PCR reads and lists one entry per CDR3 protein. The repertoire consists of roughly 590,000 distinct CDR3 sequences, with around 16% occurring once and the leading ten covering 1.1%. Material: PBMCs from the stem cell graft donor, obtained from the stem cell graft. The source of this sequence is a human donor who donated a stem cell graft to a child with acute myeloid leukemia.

Here the CDR3 DNA reads TGCAGTGCTACGAAACAGGCGCTGGAGACCCAGTACTTC. Translating gives CSATKQALETQYF. The chain recombines TRBV20-1 with TRBJ2-5; a possible D gene is TRBD1 (5 bases). CDR1 is DFQATT and CDR2 is SNEGSKA in the germline V gene (reference sequence). V was trimmed by 4 bases and J by 5 bases, leaving 14 bases between them. This CDR3 is built from 13 residues.